Each of the 23 T cell receptor beta chains below was sequenced from the same sample in a study of T cell repertoires in cytomegalovirus infection. Antigens of these TCRs are unknown. TCRdb re-analysed the reads in MiXCR, keeping a single row per CDR3 protein. The repertoire includes approximately 120,000 distinct CDR3 sequences, more than 25% of them detected once, and roughly 53% sits in the top ten. The material was CD8+ T cells from cultured PBMCs, obtained from culture after CMV antigen stimulation. The origin of the receptors is a human donor in good health (CMV status not recorded). Some clones in this sample may be carry-over from other donors' samples.

This clonotype has ten or more counts. The chain employs TRBV7-2 and TRBJ2-7, with D possibly being TRBD2 (5 bases). The germline V gene encodes CDR1 SGHTA and CDR2 FQGNSA. V was clipped by 1 base and J by 3 bases, with 10 bases between them. The length of the CDR3 is 14 residues. This CDR3 is CASSLGGDYYEQYF. The DNA for the CDR3 is TGTGCCAGCAGCTTAGGGGGAGATTACTACGAGCAGTACTTC. Using reference TRBV7-2 and TRBJ2-7 for the parts outside the CDR3, the full variable domain is GAGVSQSPSNKVTEKGKDVELRCDPISGHTALYWYRQSLGQGLEFLIYFQGNSAPDKSGLPSDRFSAERTGGSVSTLTIQRTQQEDSAVYLCASSLGGDYYEQYFGPGTRLTVT.

This clonotype has at least ten counts. The V and J genes are TRBV7-6 and TRBJ2-1, with 8 bases fitting TRBD2. The CDR3 loop spans 15 amino acids. The ends lost 5 bases at V and 5 bases at J; junction bases unmatched: 8. Germline V gives CDR1 SGHVS, CDR2 FNYEAQ. CDR3 coding DNA: TGTGCCAGCAGCCCCAGCGGGGGTTTCAACAATGAGCAGTTCTTC. Residues: CASSPSGGFNNEQFF.

The gene calls are TRBV19 and TRBJ2-1, with a tentative D call TRBD1 (6 bases). This CDR3 comprises 15 residues. Trimming stripped 6 bases from V and 0 bases from J, with 12 bases between. The germline CDR1 and CDR2 sequences are LNHDA and SQIVND (reference sequence). CDR3: CASSLQGYSYNEQFF. The CDR3 DNA reads as TGTGCCAGTAGCTTACAGGGTTACTCCTACAATGAGCAGTTCTTC.

The chain combines TRBV27 with TRBJ2-3; no reliable D call. The germline V gene encodes CDR1 MNHEY and CDR2 SMNVEV (reference sequence). The CDR3 totals 14 residues. Between the trimmed V and J ends, which lost 1 base and 0 bases, there was a span of 5 bases. CDR3 loop: CASSLWDSTDTQYF. DNA for the CDR3: TGTGCCAGCAGTTTATGGGATAGCACAGATACGCAGTATTTT.

This clonotype was detected a few times. This chain links TRBV6-6 with TRBJ1-1, with 7 positions matching TRBD1. V was pared by 6 bases and J by 8 bases, with 18 bases of the junction left unmatched. The germline V gene has CDR1 MNHNY and CDR2 SVGAGI (reference sequence). The CDR3 runs 16 residues. The CDR3 DNA follows: TGTGCCAGCAGCGTCCCCGGGACAGAGGAACTTTCCGAAGCTTTCTTT. Its protein product is CASSVPGTEELSEAFF.

This clonotype appeared a few times. The rearrangement joins TRBV4-1 to TRBJ1-2, with a weak D call TRBD1 (6 bases). The ends were cut back, 0 bases at V and 4 bases at J, with 9 bases in the middle. The germline V gene has CDR1 MGHRA and CDR2 YSYEKL. The CDR3 is 14 residues long. The CDR3 sequence is CASSQEDRTYGYTF. The CDR3 bases are TGCGCCAGCAGCCAAGAGGACAGAACCTATGGCTACACCTTC.

There are a few counts of this clonotype. This chain uses TRBV6-6 with TRBJ2-2; a weak D match, TRBD2 (5 bases). The CDR3 is 13 amino acids. In germline, CDR1 is MNHNY, CDR2 SVGAGI (reference sequence). V lost 2 bases and J 5 bases, leaving 6 bases between the germline ends. The CDR3 nucleotides read TGTGCCAGCAGTTACAGCGGTACCGGGGAGCTGTTTTTT. This translates into CASSYSGTGELFF.

This clonotype was recorded a few times. The gene calls are TRBV7-6 and TRBJ2-1, with D uncertain. The V and J ends lost 4 bases and 5 bases respectively, with 9 bases between them. The CDR3 runs to 13 residues. The germline V gene encodes CDR1 SGHVS and CDR2 FNYEAQ. The CDR3 reads CASSSEAHNEQFF. The CDR3 DNA reads as TGTGCCAGCAGCTCAGAGGCCCACAATGAGCAGTTCTTC.

This clonotype was seen a single time. The J gene is TRBJ1-1, the V gene TRBV19; 7 positions match TRBD1. Germline V CDR1 and CDR2: LNHDA, SQIVND (reference sequence). The CDR3 totals 13 residues. Unmatched junction bases numbered 11, after V lost 5 bases and J lost 11 bases. Here the CDR3 reads CASSVRQGVWAFF. CDR3 DNA sequence: TGTGCCAGTAGTGTCCGCCAGGGGGTCTGGGCTTTCTTT.

This chain connects TRBV15 to TRBJ2-3; D is perhaps TRBD2 (6 bases). V was shortened by 0 bases and J by 6 bases, with 13 bases between the two germline ends. Germline V lookup: CDR1 LNHNV, CDR2 YYDKDF (reference sequence). The length of the CDR3 is 15 residues. CDR3 amino acids: CATSRDLGGSDTQYF. CDR3 DNA sequence: TGTGCCACCAGCAGAGATCTCGGGGGATCGGATACGCAGTATTTT.

The V and J genes are TRBV6-1 and TRBJ2-7, with TRBD1 identical over 8 bases. The germline CDR1 and CDR2 sequences are MNHNS and SASEGT. This CDR3 comprises 17 residues. Trimming at V came to 2 bases and at J to 3 bases, leaving 12 bases not matched to a gene. CDR3 DNA: TGTGCCAGCAGTGAATTAGAAAAAACGGGACAGGACTACGAGCAGTACTTC. It yields the protein CASSELEKTGQDYEQYF.

The chain carries TRBV7-9 and TRBJ2-5; TRBD2 aligns across 7 bases. The germline gives CDR1 SEHNR, CDR2 FQNEAQ (reference sequence). CDR3 length: 13 amino acids. The J segment lost 3 bases and the V segment lost 8 bases, leaving 6 bases of the junction unmatched. The CDR3 DNA is TGTGCCAGCCTCTGGGAGGGCGAAGAGACCCAGTACTTC. The encoded protein is CASLWEGEETQYF. Looking up the rest from reference TRBV7-9 and TRBJ2-5 gives the full variable domain: DTGVSQNPRHKITKRGQNVTFRCDPISEHNRLYWYRQTLGQGPEFLTYFQNEAQLEKSRLLSDRFSAERPKGSFSTLEIQRTEQGDSAMYLCASLWEGEETQYFGPGTRLLVL.

This chain links TRBV6-6 with TRBJ2-3, with TRBD2 identical over 8 bases. The CDR3 loop spans 15 amino acids. Germline CDR1 is MNHNY and CDR2 is SVGAGI (reference sequence). V was pared by 4 bases and J by 1 base, with 4 bases of the junction left unmatched. The CDR3 is CASSFAGGRTDTQYF. The CDR3 DNA follows: TGTGCCAGCAGTTTCGCGGGGGGACGCACAGATACGCAGTATTTT.

This chain connects TRBV15 to TRBJ2-7; weak D call: TRBD1 (5 bases). V was cut by 3 bases and J by 3 bases, with 12 bases left in between. The length of the CDR3 is 14 residues. Germline V CDR1 and CDR2: LNHNV, YYDKDF (reference sequence). CDR3 protein: CATSSPGDSYEQYF. The CDR3 DNA reads TGTGCCACCAGCAGTCCGGGCGACAGCTACGAGCAGTACTTC.

This clonotype is a singleton in its sample. The V call is TRBV15, the J call TRBJ1-4; D not resolved. This CDR3 is built from 14 residues. The V gene lost 2 bases and the J gene lost 7 bases, with 11 bases spanning the gap. Germline V gene lookup returns CDR1 LNHNV and CDR2 YYDKDF (reference sequence). CDR3 nucleotide sequence: TGTGCCACCAGCAGACCGGGGTTGGGTGAAAAACTGTTTTTT. It specifies CATSRPGLGEKLFF.

There are a few counts of this clonotype. The chain combines TRBV7-6 with TRBJ1-6; 9 bases line up with TRBD1. This CDR3 has 14 residues. The trim removed 10 bases at V and 5 bases at J, leaving 6 bases unmatched. CDR1 SGHVS and CDR2 FNYEAQ come from the germline V gene. CDR3 region: CATGQGPNNSPLHF. For the CDR3, the DNA is TGTGCCACGGGACAGGGCCCGAATAATTCACCCCTCCACTTT.

This chain connects TRBV11-2 to TRBJ2-7, with 9 positions matching TRBD1. Unmatched junction bases numbered 11, after V lost 7 bases and J lost 4 bases. The V gene's germline CDR1 is SGHAT and CDR2 FQNNGV. CDR3 length: 15 amino acids. The CDR3 region is CASTSFFGTGYEQYF. The DNA for the CDR3 is TGTGCCAGCACCAGCTTCTTCGGGACAGGGTACGAGCAGTACTTC.

This clonotype has only a few counts. The rearrangement uses TRBV7-6 and TRBJ1-6; no reliable D call. Trimming cost V 1 base and J 5 bases, with 6 bases left between them. This CDR3 comprises 14 residues. Germline lookup yields CDR1 SGHVS and CDR2 FNYEAQ. As DNA, the CDR3 is TGTGCCAGCAGCTTAGTTGGGAATAATTCACCCCTCCACTTT. Translated: CASSLVGNNSPLHF.

The gene calls are TRBV5-4 and TRBJ2-1, with 11 bases identical to TRBD1. V dropped 4 bases and J dropped 2; count of bases not matched to a gene: 8. This CDR3 comprises 17 residues. Germline V CDR1 and CDR2: SGHNT, YYREEE (reference sequence). CDR3 sequence reads: CASSTGQGAWAYNEQFF. The CDR3 bases are TGTGCCAGCAGCACCGGACAGGGGGCTTGGGCCTACAATGAGCAGTTCTTC.

V and J are TRBV9 and TRBJ2-1, with D perhaps matching TRBD2 (7 bases). Per germline, CDR1 SGDLS and CDR2 YYNGEE. The CDR3 consists of 16 residues. Trimming shortened V by 4 bases and J by 4 bases, and 18 bases separated the two germline ends. Here the CDR3 reads CASSPEGGAGYNEQFF. DNA for the CDR3: TGTGCCAGCAGCCCAGAGGGGGGGGCAGGGTACAATGAGCAGTTCTTC.

This rearrangement joins TRBV5-4 to TRBJ1-2; the D is unclear. The CDR3 is made up of 15 amino acids. Germline V CDR1 and CDR2: SGHNT, YYREEE (reference sequence). Trimming took off 0 bases at V and 2 bases at J, with 11 bases between the two ends. The CDR3 sequence: CASSLGHPDNYGYTF. The CDR3 DNA is TGTGCCAGCAGCTTGGGACATCCAGACAACTATGGCTACACCTTC. Full variable domain (outside the CDR3, taken from reference TRBV5-4 and TRBJ1-2): ETGVTQSPTHLIKTRGQQVTLRCSSQSGHNTVSWYQQALGQGPQFIFQYYREEENGRGNFPPRFSGLQFPNYSSELNVNALELDDSALYLCASSLGHPDNYGYTFGSGTRLTVV.

This clonotype was picked up many times. The CDR3 DNA sequence: TGCGCCAGCAGCTTGGGCGGCACCGTGGGCACCGGGGAGCTGTTTTTT. Protein sequence: CASSLGGTVGTGELFF. J is TRBJ2-2 and V is TRBV5-1; D is ambiguous. Trimming cost V 0 bases and J 4 bases, with 13 bases left between them. This CDR3 spans 16 amino acids. Germline loops: CDR1 SGHRS, CDR2 YFSETQ.

This chain links TRBV20-1 with TRBJ2-5; perhaps D is TRBD1 or TRBD2 (5 bases each). The CDR3 runs to 13 residues. Germline V CDR1 and CDR2: DFQATT, SNEGSKA (reference sequence). The V end lost 6 bases, the J end lost 1 base, and 12 bases lay between the germline ends. The CDR3 region has the DNA TGCAGTGCGGGAGACAGCCTCCAAGAGACCCAGTACTTC. It encodes CSAGDSLQETQYF.